This is a list of T cell receptor beta chains from one sample in a study of T cell responses to AZD1222 COVID-19 vaccine. Only in-frame clones appear in the TCRdb table, and some are missing; sequencing was by immunoSEQ multiplex PCR. The table includes approximately 76,000 clones, 70% to 85% detected once. The material was peripheral blood, obtained on day 0 of AZD1222 vaccination. These receptors were collected from an adult in good health. Both conserved end residues are part of each CDR3.

TRBJ2-1 | TRBV6-5 | CASRTSGNNEQFF
TRBJ1-1 | TRBV7-8 | CASSSQGRAVTEAFF
TRBJ1-3 | TRBV5-1 | CASSLAGTGNTIYF
TRBJ1-6 | TRBV28 | CASSLPTNAGSPLHF
TRBJ2-7 | TRBV10-1 | CASSPGTGTDEQYF
TRBJ1-1 | TRBV6-5 | CASSSGQLKPEAFF
TRBJ1-6 | TRBV3-1/TRBV3-2 | CASSQSTGGSPLHF
TRBJ2-3 | TRBV12-3/TRBV12-4 | CASGRGSTDTQYF
TRBJ1-2 | TRBV4-3 | CASSQDTVDYGYTF
TRBJ1-2 | TRBV11-2 | CASSFRGINYGYTF